This T cell receptor (beta chain) came from a study of radiotherapy plus CTLA-4 blockade in lung cancer. CDR1 is SNHLY, CDR2 FYNNEI, per germline. Germline trimming cut 5 bases from V and 8 bases from J; bases unmatched to any gene: 5. This CDR3 is 13 amino acids long. Assay used: immunoSEQ multiplex PCR; TCRdb lists only in-frame clones, some missing. Among about 76,000 clones listed, 84% were seen once. The sequencing used peripheral blood, collected from a patient treated with radiotherapy plus ipilimumab. This chain links TRBV2 with TRBJ1-4, with 7 nucleotides matching TRBD1. The sequence derives from a human donor with non-small cell lung cancer who had stable disease on radiotherapy plus ipilimumab. The CDR3 protein is CASSQQGKEKLFF. DNA for the CDR3: TGTGCCAGCAGTCAACAGGGGAAGGAAAAACTGTTTTTT.